This T cell receptor (beta chain) was retrieved from a study of spatial heterogeneity in lung cancer. Study-wide background: A consistent excess of beta-chain over alpha-chain sequences was detected. The mean occurrence of each unique TCR and UMI combination in raw reads exceeded eight. Study results and caveats: Relative to follow-up, resection was when ubiquitous expanded tumor TCRs appeared more in blood.

The CDR3 covers 14 residues. The V and J ends lost 0 bases and 8 bases respectively, with 12 bases between them. Germline CDR1 is SGHRS and CDR2 is YFSETQ. Time point reported: sample taken at primary tumor resection. The input material, whole RNA from tumor, nontumor lung or frozen PBMC, was sequenced unsorted. This clonotype is judged medium-sized (0.01 to 0.1%). Antigen specificity is unknown. On each TCR cDNA molecule, a unique molecular identifier was present. TCRdb fed the 5' RACE reads into MiXCR, producing one record per CDR3 protein. The sample yields some 5,100 distinct CDR3 sequences, roughly 24% seen once.

The V and J genes are TRBV5-1 and TRBJ2-1; the D gene is possibly TRBD2 (5 bases). The material sequenced was PBMCs, taken at surgery. This receptor was identified in a male donor with early-stage non-small cell lung cancer. CDR3 coding DNA: TGCGCCAGCAGCTTGGCTTCCGGGCGGGATGAGCAGTTCTTC. Translation gives CASSLASGRDEQFF.